The present T cell receptor (beta chain) was sequenced within a study of cytomegalovirus exposure and HLA in healthy donors. Study-wide points: Altogether, 160 or so TCR beta chains were recorded as cytomegalovirus-associated. HLA restriction was apparent for most CMV-associated TCR beta chains in a later analysis.

Regarding this clone: Its cognate antigen is unknown.

The PCR had 60 Vbeta and 13 Jbeta primers. The table came from immunoSEQ multiplex PCR; TCRdb's copy has only in-frame clones and leaves some out. The sample shows 90,000 to 110,000 clones, 75% to 90% of them seen only once. The germline V gene has CDR1 SGHAT and CDR2 FQNNGV. V was clipped by 0 bases and J by 6 bases, with 8 bases between them. This CDR3 has 14 residues. The V gene is TRBV11-2, the J gene TRBJ2-2, with a weak D call TRBD2 (5 bases). The sequenced material came from PBMCs. This sequence was found in a man aged 25 to 40 in good health and CMV-seropositive. The CDR3 region is CASSLDDYAGELFF. CDR3 in DNA: TGTGCCAGCAGCTTAGATGACTACGCCGGGGAGCTGTTTTTT. Based on the CDR3 plus reference TRBV11-2 and TRBJ2-2, the full variable domain is EAGVAQSPRYKIIEKRQSVAFWCNPISGHATLYWYQQILGQGPKLLIQFQNNGVVDDSQLPKDRFSAERLKGVDSTLKIQPAKLEDSAVYLCASSLDDYAGELFFGEGSRLTVL.